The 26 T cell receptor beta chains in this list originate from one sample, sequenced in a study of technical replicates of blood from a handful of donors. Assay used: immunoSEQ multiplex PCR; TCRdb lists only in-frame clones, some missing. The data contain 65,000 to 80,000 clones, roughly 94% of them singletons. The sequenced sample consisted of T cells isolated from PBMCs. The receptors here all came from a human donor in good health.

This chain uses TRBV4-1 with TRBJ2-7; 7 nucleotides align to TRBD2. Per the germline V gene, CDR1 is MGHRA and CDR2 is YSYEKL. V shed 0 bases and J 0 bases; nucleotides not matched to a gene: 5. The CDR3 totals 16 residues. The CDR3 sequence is CASSQDREGSSYEQYF. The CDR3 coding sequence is TGCGCCAGCAGCCAAGATAGGGAGGGTTCCTCCTACGAGCAGTACTTC.

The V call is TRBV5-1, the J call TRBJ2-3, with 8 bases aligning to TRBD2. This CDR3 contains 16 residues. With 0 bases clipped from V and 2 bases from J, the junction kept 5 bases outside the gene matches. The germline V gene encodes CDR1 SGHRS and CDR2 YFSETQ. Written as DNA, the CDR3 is TGCGCCAGCAGCTTGGCCTCGGGGGGGGCCACAGATACGCAGTATTTT. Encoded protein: CASSLASGGATDTQYF.

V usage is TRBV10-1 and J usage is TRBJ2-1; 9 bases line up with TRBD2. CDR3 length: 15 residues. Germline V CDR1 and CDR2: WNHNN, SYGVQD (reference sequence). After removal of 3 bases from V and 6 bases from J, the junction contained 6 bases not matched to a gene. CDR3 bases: TGCGCCAGCAGTGAAATAGCGGGAGCCTCCAATGAGCAGTTCTTC. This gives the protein CASSEIAGASNEQFF.

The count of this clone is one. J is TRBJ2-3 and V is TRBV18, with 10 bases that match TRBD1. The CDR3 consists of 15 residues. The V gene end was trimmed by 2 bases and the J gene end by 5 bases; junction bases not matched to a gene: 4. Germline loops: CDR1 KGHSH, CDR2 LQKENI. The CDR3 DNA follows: TGTGCCAGCTCACCAGACAGGGGGCGCGAAGATACGCAGTATTTT. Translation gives CASSPDRGREDTQYF.

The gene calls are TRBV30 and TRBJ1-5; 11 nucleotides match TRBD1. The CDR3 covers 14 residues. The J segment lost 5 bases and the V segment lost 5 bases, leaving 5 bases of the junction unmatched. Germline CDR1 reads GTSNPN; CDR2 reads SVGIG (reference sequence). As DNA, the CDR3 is TGTGCCTGGGCCCGGGACAGGGGGTATCAGCCCCAGCATTTT. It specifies CAWARDRGYQPQHF.

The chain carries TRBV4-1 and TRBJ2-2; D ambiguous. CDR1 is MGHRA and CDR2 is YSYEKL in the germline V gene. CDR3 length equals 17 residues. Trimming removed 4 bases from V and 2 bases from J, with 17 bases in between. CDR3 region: CASSPRTRMTNTGELFF. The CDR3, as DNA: TGCGCCAGCAGCCCAAGAACGCGTATGACTAACACCGGGGAGCTGTTTTTT.

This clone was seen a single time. CDR3 in DNA: TGTGCCAGCAGTGAAGCGGGGCCCACAAACATTCAGTACTTC. It codes for CASSEAGPTNIQYF. This chain uses TRBV6-1 with TRBJ2-4, with a possible D match to TRBD1 (5 bases). CDR1 and CDR2 (germline): MNHNS, SASEGT. V was shortened by 0 bases and J by 6 bases, with 9 bases between the two germline ends. The CDR3 has 14 residues.

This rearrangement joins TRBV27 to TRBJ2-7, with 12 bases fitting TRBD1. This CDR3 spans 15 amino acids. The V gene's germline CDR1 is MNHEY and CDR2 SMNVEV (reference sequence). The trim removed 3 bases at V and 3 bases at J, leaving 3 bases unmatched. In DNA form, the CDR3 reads TGTGCCAGCAGTTTGGGACAGGGGGCTGTCTACGAGCAGTACTTC. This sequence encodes CASSLGQGAVYEQYF.

The CDR3 loop reads CASSLDGSGGEQFF. The CDR3 DNA follows: TGTGCCAGCAGCTTAGATGGTAGCGGGGGTGAGCAGTTCTTC. V and J are TRBV7-9 and TRBJ2-1, with TRBD2 matching 9 bases. This CDR3 spans 14 amino acids. Per germline, CDR1 SEHNR and CDR2 FQNEAQ (reference sequence). V was clipped by 1 base and J by 9 bases; unmatched bases: 4.

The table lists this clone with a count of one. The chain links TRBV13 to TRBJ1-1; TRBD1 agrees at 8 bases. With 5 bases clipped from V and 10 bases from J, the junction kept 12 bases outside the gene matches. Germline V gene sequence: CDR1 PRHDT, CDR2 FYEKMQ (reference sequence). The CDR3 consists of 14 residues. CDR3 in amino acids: CASSPVQGAYVAFF. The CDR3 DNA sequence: TGTGCCAGCAGCCCAGTGCAGGGGGCCTATGTAGCTTTCTTT. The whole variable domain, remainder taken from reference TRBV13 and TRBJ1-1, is AAGVIQSPRHLIKEKRETATLKCYPIPRHDTVYWYQQGPGQDPQFLISFYEKMQSDKGSIPDRFSAQQFSDYHSELNMSSLELGDSALYFCASSPVQGAYVAFFGQGTRLTVV.

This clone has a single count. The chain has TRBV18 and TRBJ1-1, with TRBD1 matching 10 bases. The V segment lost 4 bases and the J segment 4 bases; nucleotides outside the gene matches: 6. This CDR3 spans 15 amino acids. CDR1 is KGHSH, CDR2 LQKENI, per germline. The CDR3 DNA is TGTGCCAGCTCACTTCGACAGGGGGCGCCCACTGAAGCTTTCTTT. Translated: CASSLRQGAPTEAFF. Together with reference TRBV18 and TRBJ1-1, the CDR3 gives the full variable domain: NAGVMQNPRHLVRRRGQEARLRCSPMKGHSHVYWYRQLPEEGLKFMVYLQKENIIDESGMPKERFSAEFPKEGPSILRIQQVVRGDSAAYFCASSLRQGAPTEAFFGQGTRLTVV.

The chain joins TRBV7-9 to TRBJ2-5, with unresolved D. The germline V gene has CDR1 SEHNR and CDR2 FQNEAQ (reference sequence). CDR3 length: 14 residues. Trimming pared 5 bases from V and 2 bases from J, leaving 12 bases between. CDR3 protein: CASSPLEPQETQYF. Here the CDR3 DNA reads TGTGCCAGCAGCCCCCTCGAGCCACAAGAGACCCAGTACTTC.

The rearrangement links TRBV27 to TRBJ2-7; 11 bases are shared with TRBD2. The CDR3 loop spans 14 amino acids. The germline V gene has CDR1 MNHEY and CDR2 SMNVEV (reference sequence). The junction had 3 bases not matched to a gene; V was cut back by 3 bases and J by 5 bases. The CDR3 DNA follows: TGTGCCAGCAGTTTTGTTAGCGGGGGGGACGAGCAGTACTTC. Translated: CASSFVSGGDEQYF.

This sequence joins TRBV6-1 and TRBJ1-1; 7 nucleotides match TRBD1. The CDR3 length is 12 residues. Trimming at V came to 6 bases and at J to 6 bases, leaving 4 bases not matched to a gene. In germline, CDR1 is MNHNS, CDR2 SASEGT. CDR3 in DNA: TGTGCCAGCAGGACGACAGGGCCTGAAGCTTTCTTT. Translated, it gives CASRTTGPEAFF.

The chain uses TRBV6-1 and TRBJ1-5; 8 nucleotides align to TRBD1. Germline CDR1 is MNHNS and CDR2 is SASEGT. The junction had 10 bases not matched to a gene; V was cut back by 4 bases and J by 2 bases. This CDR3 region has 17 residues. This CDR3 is CASSGSGGRSRNQPQHF. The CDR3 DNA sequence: TGTGCCAGCAGTGGATCAGGGGGCAGATCTCGCAATCAGCCCCAGCATTTT.

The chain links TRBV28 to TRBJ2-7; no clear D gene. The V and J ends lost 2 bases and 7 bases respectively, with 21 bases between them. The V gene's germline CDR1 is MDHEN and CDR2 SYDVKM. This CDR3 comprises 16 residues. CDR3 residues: CASSLVVGQHPREQYF. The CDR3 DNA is TGTGCCAGCAGTTTAGTGGTTGGCCAGCACCCGAGGGAGCAGTACTTC.

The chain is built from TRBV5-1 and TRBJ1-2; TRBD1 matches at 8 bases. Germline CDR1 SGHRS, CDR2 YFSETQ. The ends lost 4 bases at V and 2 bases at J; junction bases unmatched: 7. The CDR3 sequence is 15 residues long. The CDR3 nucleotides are TGCGCCAGCAGCCAAGACAGGGGAAGGAACTATGGCTACACCTTC. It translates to CASSQDRGRNYGYTF.

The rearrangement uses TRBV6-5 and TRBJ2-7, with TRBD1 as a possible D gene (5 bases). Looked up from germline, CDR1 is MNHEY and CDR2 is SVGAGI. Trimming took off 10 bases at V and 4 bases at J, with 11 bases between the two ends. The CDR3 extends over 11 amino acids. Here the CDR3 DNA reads TGTGCCACCCAGACAGAGTACGAGCAGTACTTC. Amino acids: CATQTEYEQYF.

The CDR3 region has the DNA TGTGCCAGCGCGATTGAGAGGCAGGGCAACGAGCAGTACTTC. This codes for CASAIERQGNEQYF. J is TRBJ2-7 and V is TRBV27; a possible D gene is TRBD1 (5 bases). The V end lost 8 bases, the J end lost 5 bases, and 19 bases lay between the germline ends. This CDR3 comprises 14 residues. CDR1 and CDR2 (germline): MNHEY, SMNVEV (reference sequence).

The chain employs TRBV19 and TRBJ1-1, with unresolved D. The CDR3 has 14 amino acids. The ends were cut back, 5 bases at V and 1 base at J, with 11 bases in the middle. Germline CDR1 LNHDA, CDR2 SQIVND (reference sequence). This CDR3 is CASSRETSNTEAFF. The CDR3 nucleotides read TGTGCCAGTAGTCGAGAGACTTCGAACACTGAAGCTTTCTTT.

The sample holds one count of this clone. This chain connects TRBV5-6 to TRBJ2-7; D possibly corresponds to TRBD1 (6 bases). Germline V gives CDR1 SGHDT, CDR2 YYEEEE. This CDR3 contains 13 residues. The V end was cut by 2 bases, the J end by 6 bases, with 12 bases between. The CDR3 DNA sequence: TGTGCCAGCAGCTTCCAGGGGCCGGGCGAGCAGTACTTC. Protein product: CASSFQGPGEQYF.

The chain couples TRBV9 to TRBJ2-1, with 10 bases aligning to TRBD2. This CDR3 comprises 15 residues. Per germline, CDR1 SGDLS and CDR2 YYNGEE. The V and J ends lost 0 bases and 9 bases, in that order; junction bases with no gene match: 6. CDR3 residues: CASSVVSSGGGEQFF. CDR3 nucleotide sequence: TGTGCCAGCAGCGTAGTTTCTAGCGGGGGAGGTGAGCAGTTCTTC.

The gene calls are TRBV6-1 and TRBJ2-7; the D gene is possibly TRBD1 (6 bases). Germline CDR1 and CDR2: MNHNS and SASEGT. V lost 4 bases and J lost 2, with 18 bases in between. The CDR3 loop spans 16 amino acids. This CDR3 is CASSGSQGYNPYEQYF. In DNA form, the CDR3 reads TGTGCCAGCAGTGGGTCACAGGGATACAACCCCTACGAGCAGTACTTC.

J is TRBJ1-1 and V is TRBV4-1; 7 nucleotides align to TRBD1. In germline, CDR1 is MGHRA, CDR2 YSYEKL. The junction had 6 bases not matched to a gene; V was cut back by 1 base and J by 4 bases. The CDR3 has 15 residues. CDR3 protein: CASSQGRNRGTEAFF. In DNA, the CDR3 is TGCGCCAGCAGCCAAGGGAGGAACAGGGGCACTGAAGCTTTCTTT.

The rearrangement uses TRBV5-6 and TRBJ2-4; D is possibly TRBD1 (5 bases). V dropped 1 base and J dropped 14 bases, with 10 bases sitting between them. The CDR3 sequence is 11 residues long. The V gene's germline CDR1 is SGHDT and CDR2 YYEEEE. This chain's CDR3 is CASSLLQEKYF. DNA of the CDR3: TGTGCCAGCAGCTTGTTACAGGAAAAGTACTTC.

This CDR3 reads CAWSKSGSVTQYF. DNA for the CDR3: TGTGCCTGGAGCAAGAGCGGGAGTGTTACGCAGTATTTT. This chain links TRBV30 with TRBJ2-3, with 8 bases that match TRBD2. CDR3 length: 13 residues. V lost 3 bases and J lost 8; bases outside the gene matches: 7. Per the germline V gene, CDR1 is GTSNPN and CDR2 is SVGIG (reference sequence).